The TCR beta chain described here comes from a study of OX40 agonist ivuxolimab in advanced cancers. Study as a whole: A diagnosis of hepatocellular carcinoma, melanoma, renal cell or head and neck cancer was present in dose-escalation patients. Study observations and caveats: Averaging showed that CD8+ T cells had more expanded clones than CD4+ did. Among the least clonally expanded were partial responders at 0.1-3.0 mg/kg.

Profiled with immunoSEQ multiplex PCR; TCRdb holds only in-frame clones, not every one. The sample lists around 110,000 clones; about 93% were seen once. With respect to this clone: Its cognate antigen is unknown.

Germline V gene sequence: CDR1 SGHAT, CDR2 FQNNGV. This CDR3 region has 16 residues. V lost 2 bases to trimming and J lost 7 bases, with 17 bases between them. People who had autoimmune disease history or systemic immunosuppression were excluded. The source was CD4+ or CD8+ T cells sorted from blood, collected in a trial of the OX40 agonist ivuxolimab. The clonotype comes from an adult with an advanced solid tumor such as melanoma, head and neck, liver or kidney cancer. This chain links TRBV11-2 with TRBJ1-4; no firm D call. The chain's CDR3 is CASSLNLGRPGEKLFF. CDR3 DNA: TGTGCCAGCAGCTTAAATTTGGGTAGGCCCGGTGAAAAACTGTTTTTT.